A single sample gave rise to the 24 T cell receptor beta chains below, sequenced in a study of T cells in Graves' hyperthyroidism and ophthalmopathy. From RNA transcripts, TCR beta CDR3 regions were amplified. Researchers ran a first-round RT-PCR on the TCR CDR3 using the HTBI primer set. TCRdb re-called the multiplex PCR reads through MiXCR, storing one row per CDR3 protein. The sample has hundreds of thousands of distinct CDR3 sequences; about 45% are singletons. The sequencing sample was made of peripheral blood or thyroid tissue (not recorded which). The receptors were gathered from an adult man with Graves' disease, either hyperthyroidism or ophthalmopathy (not recorded which).

The gene calls are TRBV3-1 and TRBJ2-5; 7 nucleotides align to TRBD2. Germline lookup yields CDR1 LGHDT and CDR2 YNNKEL (reference sequence). This CDR3 is 15 amino acids long. Unmatched junction bases numbered 10, after V lost 8 bases and J lost 1 base. The CDR3 loop reads CASVPGLPFQETQYF. The CDR3 DNA is TGTGCCAGCGTACCGGGACTACCCTTCCAAGAGACCCAGTACTTC.

The chain links TRBV29-1 to TRBJ1-5, with TRBD1 as a possible D gene (5 bases). Trimming stripped 3 bases from V and 3 bases from J, with 9 bases between. Germline loops: CDR1 SQVTM, CDR2 ANQGSEA. The length of the CDR3 is 13 residues. This CDR3 is CSVDGGNNQPQHF. The CDR3 DNA is TGCAGCGTTGACGGGGGGAACAATCAGCCCCAGCATTTT.

This rearrangement joins TRBV7-9 to TRBJ1-5; no definite D call. The CDR3 contains 16 residues. In germline, CDR1 is SEHNR, CDR2 FQNEAQ (reference sequence). V lost 2 bases and J 3 bases, leaving 14 bases between the germline ends. CDR3 loop: CASSLSQAANNQPQHF. In DNA form, the CDR3 reads TGTGCCAGCAGCTTATCCCAGGCAGCGAACAATCAGCCCCAGCATTTT.

About this clonotype: This clone may be a read error of a much larger clone one base away. The chain combines TRBV6-5 with TRBJ1-2; D might be TRBD1 (5 bases). This CDR3 region has 12 residues. Germline CDR1 and CDR2: MNHEY and SVGAGI. The CDR3 loop reads CAISYSGSGYTF. Here the CDR3 DNA reads TGTGCCATCAGTTACTCAGGGAGCGGCTACACCTTC.

Remarks on this clonotype: Just one base apart from a much larger clone, this may be a read error. The V and J genes are TRBV9 and TRBJ2-5; D unresolved. The V gene's germline CDR1 is SGDLS and CDR2 YYNGEE. This CDR3 spans 14 amino acids. As DNA, the CDR3 is TGTGCCGGCAGCGTAGGTAGCAGCCCAGAGACCCAGTACTTC. The encoded protein is CAGSVGSSPETQYF.

As for this clonotype: With a much larger clone just one base away, this may be a read error. V and J are TRBV11-2 and TRBJ2-7; D gene ambiguous. V dropped 6 bases and J dropped 5 bases, with 14 bases sitting between them. The CDR3 contains 13 residues. Germline V lookup: CDR1 SGHAT, CDR2 FQNNGV. CDR3 residues: CASRLPGPHEQYF. In DNA, the CDR3 is TGTGCCAGCAGGTTGCCGGGTCCCCACGAGCAGTACTTC. The full variable domain, with the rest looked up from reference TRBV11-2 and TRBJ2-7, is EAGVAQSPRYKIIEKRQSVAFWCNPISGHATLYWYQQILGQGPKLLIQFQNNGVVDDSQLPKDRFSAERLKGVDSTLKIQPAKLEDSAVYLCASRLPGPHEQYFGPGTRLTVT.

The table lists this clonotype with many counts. This chain links TRBV20-1 with TRBJ2-7; 7 bases fit TRBD2. CDR3 length: 13 amino acids. Germline values: CDR1 DFQATT, CDR2 SNEGSKA (reference sequence). With V trimmed by 5 bases and J by 0 bases, 4 bases remained unmatched. CDR3 in DNA: TGCAGTGCTCATAGCGGGTTCTCCTACGAGCAGTACTTC. It codes for CSAHSGFSYEQYF.

This clonotype came up many times. This chain uses TRBV29-1 with TRBJ1-2, with 8 nucleotides matching TRBD1. CDR3 size: 13 residues. Germline V lookup: CDR1 SQVTM, CDR2 ANQGSEA. Unmatched junction bases numbered 6, after V lost 6 bases and J lost 3 bases. The CDR3 reads CSVQTGADYGYTF. The CDR3 bases are TGCAGCGTCCAGACAGGGGCCGACTATGGCTACACCTTC.

This clonotype appeared many times. This chain links TRBV10-3 with TRBJ1-2, with 8 bases lining up with TRBD1. The CDR3 contains 13 residues. CDR1 and CDR2 from the germline V gene are ENHRY and SYGVKD. V dropped 3 bases and J dropped 7; count of bases not matched to a gene: 4. The CDR3 sequence: CAISDPGQVGYTF. In DNA, the CDR3 is TGTGCCATCAGTGACCCGGGACAGGTTGGCTACACCTTC.

The chain is built from TRBV7-2 and TRBJ2-3, with D possibly TRBD1 on 6 matching bases. Germline CDR1 and CDR2: SGHTA and FQGNSA. CDR3 length: 15 residues. V was cut by 5 bases and J by 3 bases, with 15 bases left in between. The CDR3 coding sequence is TGTGCCAGCAGCCAACAGGACAGCACTACAGATACGCAGTATTTT. Amino acids: CASSQQDSTTDTQYF.

The chain is built from TRBV5-5 and TRBJ1-2; D not certain. Germline lookup yields CDR1 SGHKS and CDR2 YYEKEE (reference sequence). V gave up 0 bases and J gave up 1 base, with 13 bases separating them. The CDR3 extends over 16 amino acids. CDR3 loop: CASSLEPLALNYGYTF. The DNA for the CDR3 is TGTGCCAGCAGCTTGGAACCCCTTGCACTTAACTATGGCTACACCTTC.

V and J are TRBV29-1 and TRBJ2-7; 10 nucleotides agree with TRBD1. The CDR3 covers 14 residues. The germline V gene has CDR1 SQVTM and CDR2 ANQGSEA. Germline trimming cut 6 bases from V and 5 bases from J; bases unmatched to any gene: 10. This chain's CDR3 is CSVRDRGLGNEQYF. CDR3 nucleotide sequence: TGCAGCGTCAGAGACAGGGGGCTTGGCAACGAGCAGTACTTC.

This clonotype was observed many times. V is TRBV7-2 and J is TRBJ1-5, with 7 positions matching TRBD1. Trimming cost V 6 bases and J 1 base; bases outside gene matches: 6. Germline-derived CDR1 and CDR2 are SGHTA and FQGNSA. The CDR3 extends over 15 amino acids. The CDR3 sequence: CASSPSDRSNQPQHF. As DNA, the CDR3 is TGTGCCAGCAGTCCCTCGGACAGGAGCAATCAGCCCCAGCATTTT.

This clonotype showed up just a few times. This chain joins TRBV7-9 and TRBJ1-5; TRBD1 aligns across 12 bases. CDR1 SEHNR and CDR2 FQNEAQ come from the germline V gene (reference sequence). Trimming at V came to 5 bases and at J to 5 bases, leaving 4 bases not matched to a gene. The CDR3 consists of 15 residues. This CDR3 is CASSRDRGRDQPQHF. CDR3 nucleotide sequence: TGTGCCAGCAGCCGGGACAGGGGGCGGGATCAGCCCCAGCATTTT.

This clonotype has only a few counts. J is TRBJ2-3 and V is TRBV7-3; D not certain. V gave up 2 bases and J gave up 0 bases, with 3 bases separating them. There are 13 residues in the CDR3. Germline CDR1 SGHTA, CDR2 FQGTGA. The CDR3 sequence: CASSLDSTDTQYF. The CDR3 region has the DNA TGTGCCAGCAGCTTAGACAGCACAGATACGCAGTATTTT.

The chain employs TRBV7-6 and TRBJ2-7; 8 nucleotides match TRBD1. The trim removed 5 bases at V and 6 bases at J, leaving 9 bases unmatched. CDR3 length: 14 residues. CDR1 SGHVS and CDR2 FNYEAQ come from the germline V gene. The CDR3 sequence is CASSRRTGSGEQYF. CDR3 sequence (DNA): TGTGCCAGCAGCCGTCGGACAGGGTCCGGCGAGCAGTACTTC.

In its sample, this clonotype was seen many times. V is TRBV29-1 and J is TRBJ2-7, with 12 bases that match TRBD1. The junction had 2 bases not matched to a gene; V was cut back by 3 bases and J by 5 bases. CDR3 size: 13 residues. The germline gives CDR1 SQVTM, CDR2 ANQGSEA. This chain's CDR3 is CSVDGTGGNEQYF. The CDR3 DNA sequence: TGCAGCGTTGATGGGACAGGGGGCAACGAGCAGTACTTC.

This clonotype was counted once. A much more abundant neighbour one base away suggests this may be a read error. The rearrangement links TRBV2 to TRBJ1-3; tentative D call: TRBD1 (6 bases). CDR1 is SNHLY, CDR2 FYNNEI, per germline. The CDR3 consists of 15 residues. The ends were cut back, 4 bases at V and 0 bases at J, with 10 bases in the middle. CDR3 protein: CASSARTVSGNTIYF. The CDR3 region has the DNA TGTGCCAGCAGTGCCAGGACAGTCTCTGGAAACACCATATATTTT.

This clonotype was detected only a few times. The genes are TRBV11-2 and TRBJ1-5; 11 bases are a match to TRBD1. The length of the CDR3 is 18 residues. V dropped 4 bases and J dropped 2; count of bases not matched to a gene: 10. CDR1 and CDR2 (germline): SGHAT, FQNNGV. Here the CDR3 DNA reads TGTGCCAGCAGCTCGGACAGGGGGCGCGGGGTGGGCAATCAGCCCCAGCATTTT. Translating it yields CASSSDRGRGVGNQPQHF.

The chain has TRBV2 and TRBJ1-1; D call uncertain. The CDR3 sequence is 13 residues long. Germline V CDR1 and CDR2: SNHLY, FYNNEI. Deletions cut 5 bases from V and 4 bases from J, with 11 bases between. The chain's CDR3 is CASSLDISTEAFF. The CDR3, as DNA: TGTGCCAGCAGTCTCGACATCAGCACTGAAGCTTTCTTT.

This clonotype was seen more than once but under ten times. The V and J genes are TRBV2 and TRBJ1-5, with D unresolved. Trimming removed 8 bases at V and 8 bases at J, with 25 bases between. The germline V gene encodes CDR1 SNHLY and CDR2 FYNNEI. The CDR3 has 16 residues. The DNA of the CDR3 is TGTGCCAGCGATGAGGGAAAAGGAGCCCGGGGAGAGCCCCAGCATTTT. Protein: CASDEGKGARGEPQHF.

This clonotype was observed a handful of times. The genes are TRBV7-8 and TRBJ1-2; 8 nucleotides agree with TRBD1. After removal of 5 bases from V and 13 bases from J, the junction contained 9 bases not matched to a gene. Looked up from germline, CDR1 is SGHVS and CDR2 is FQNEAQ. The CDR3 has 12 residues. CDR3 coding DNA: TGTGCCAGCAGCATCGGACAGGGCTTTATCACCTTC. This gives the protein CASSIGQGFITF.

The CDR3 bases are TGTGCCAGCAGTTACGGGACAGGGGATTCTCAGCCCCAGCATTTT. This translates into CASSYGTGDSQPQHF. The rearrangement links TRBV6-6 to TRBJ1-5; 10 bases are shared with TRBD1. In germline, CDR1 is MNHNY, CDR2 SVGAGI (reference sequence). With 2 bases clipped from V and 6 bases from J, the junction kept 4 bases outside the gene matches. This CDR3 contains 15 residues.

The chain combines TRBV10-3 with TRBJ1-6; D is undetermined. Germline CDR1 is ENHRY and CDR2 is SYGVKD. The CDR3 sequence is 13 residues long. Trimming removed 2 bases from V and 8 bases from J, with 7 bases in between. The CDR3 DNA is TGTGCCATCAGTGAGGAGGGTCATTCACCCCTCCACTTT. Encoded protein: CAISEEGHSPLHF.